These 28 T cell receptor beta chains share one sample of origin, sequenced in a study of blood T cells in healthy people across ages. A sample-barcoded 5' primer and a J-beta primer mix were used in a second PCR of about 7 to 12 cycles. MiXCR was run by TCRdb on the 5' RACE reads, yielding one entry per CDR3 protein. Of about 620,000 distinct CDR3 sequences listed, over 40% are singletons. The sequenced sample consisted of blood. The receptors come from a woman older than 75 in good health.

The J gene is TRBJ2-4, the V gene TRBV2; 12 bases are a match to TRBD1. The CDR3 loop spans 18 amino acids. V shed 4 bases and J 3 bases; nucleotides not matched to a gene: 10. Germline CDR1 is SNHLY and CDR2 is FYNNEI. CDR3 protein: CASSGGDRGRKRKNIQYF. CDR3 bases: TGTGCCAGCAGTGGAGGGGACAGGGGGCGGAAACGCAAAAACATTCAGTACTTC.

The V gene is TRBV6-1, the J gene TRBJ2-7; D is ambiguous. V shed 1 base and J shed 1 base, with 8 bases lying between them. Per germline, CDR1 MNHNS and CDR2 SASEGT. CDR3 length: 14 residues. CDR3 DNA sequence: TGTGCCAGCAGTGAAGAACCGGCTTCCTACGAGCAGTACTTC. Amino acid sequence: CASSEEPASYEQYF.

The J gene is TRBJ2-7, the V gene TRBV4-1; 8 bases agree with TRBD1. The closer fit of TRBJ2-5 to the DNA end suggests the J call may be wrong. The CDR3 consists of 16 residues. Germline V CDR1 and CDR2: MGHRA, YSYEKL. Here the CDR3 reads CASSQVPRGRGETQYF. The DNA for the CDR3 is TGCGCCAGCAGCCAAGTCCCCAGGGGGCGCGGAGAGACCCAGTACTTC.

Ten or more counts support this clonotype. This chain connects TRBV10-3 to TRBJ2-7, with 13 bases identical to TRBD2. Germline V lookup: CDR1 ENHRY, CDR2 SYGVKD. Trimming took 6 bases from V and 0 from J; bases not matched to a gene: 8. The CDR3 covers 17 residues. CDR3 bases: TGTGCCATCAGAAGGACTAGCGGGAGTGTTAGCTCCTACGAGCAGTACTTC. Its protein is CAIRRTSGSVSSYEQYF.

The V and J genes are TRBV9 and TRBJ2-2; the match to TRBD2 covers 9 bases. Trimming at V came to 4 bases and at J to 1 base, leaving 8 bases not matched to a gene. Germline assignment: CDR1 SGDLS and CDR2 YYNGEE. The CDR3 has 17 residues. The CDR3 region has the DNA TGTGCCAGCAGCCCAAGGGCTAGCGGGATGAACACCGGGGAGCTGTTTTTT. Its protein product is CASSPRASGMNTGELFF.

There are a few counts of this clonotype. This may stem from a read error, because a much larger clone lies one nucleotide away. The genes are TRBV14 and TRBJ2-3; the D gene is possibly TRBD2 (5 bases). V was pared by 5 bases and J by 3 bases, with 18 bases between. Germline CDR1 and CDR2: SGHDN and FVKESK. This CDR3 spans 16 amino acids. The CDR3: CASSSRVVGETDTQYF. The CDR3 DNA is TGTGCCAGCAGCTCCCGTGTAGTGGGAGAGACAGATACGCAGTATTTT.

This clonotype appeared many times. The V call is TRBV29-1, the J call TRBJ1-4, with D unresolved. V was clipped by 1 base and J by 8 bases, with 11 bases between them. CDR1 SQVTM and CDR2 ANQGSEA come from the germline V gene. This CDR3 contains 13 residues. The CDR3 bases are TGCAGCGTTGAAGTTGGGCCGAGGGAAAAACTGTTTTTT. Translating it yields CSVEVGPREKLFF. Full variable domain (outside the CDR3, taken from reference TRBV29-1 and TRBJ1-4): SAVISQKPSRDICQRGTSLTIQCQVDSQVTMMFWYRQQPGQSLTLIATANQGSEATYESGFVIDKFPISRPNLTFSTLTVSNMSPEDSSIYLCSVEVGPREKLFFGSGTQLSVL.

The rearrangement uses TRBV12-3 or TRBV12-4 and TRBJ2-1, with 10 bases that match TRBD2. The CDR3 extends over 14 amino acids. V gave up 7 bases and J gave up 9 bases; unmatched junction bases: 9. As DNA, the CDR3 is TGTGCCAGCATTCGGCCGGGACTAGCGACTGAGCAGTTCTTC. Its translation is CASIRPGLATEQFF.

The CDR3, as DNA: TGCAGTGCTAGAGCCGGGACCAAAGGGTTCGAGGGCTACAATGAGCAGTTCTTC. Translated, it gives CSARAGTKGFEGYNEQFF. The chain is built from TRBV20-1 and TRBJ2-1; D tentatively reads TRBD1 or TRBD2 (5 bases each). Looked up from germline, CDR1 is DFQATT and CDR2 is SNEGSKA (reference sequence). V was trimmed by 1 base and J by 3 bases, leaving 22 bases between them. The CDR3 is 18 residues long.

The chain couples TRBV29-1 to TRBJ1-1; D uncertain. V shed 1 base and J shed 3 bases, with 6 bases lying between them. The germline gives CDR1 SQVTM, CDR2 ANQGSEA. The CDR3 is made up of 12 amino acids. CDR3 DNA: TGCAGCGTTGAAGTAGTTGACACTGAAGCTTTCTTT. Amino acid sequence: CSVEVVDTEAFF.

The table lists this clonotype with a few counts. In nucleotides, the CDR3 is TGTGCCAGCAGTGTGGGCTTTTCCTACAATGAGCAGTTCTTC. Translating it yields CASSVGFSYNEQFF. V usage is TRBV27 and J usage is TRBJ2-1; no clear D gene. The CDR3 loop spans 14 amino acids. V lost 5 bases to trimming and J lost 1 base, with 9 bases between them. CDR1 MNHEY and CDR2 SMNVEV come from the germline V gene (reference sequence).

The V and J genes are TRBV27 and TRBJ2-1; D may be TRBD1 (6 bases). Germline assignment: CDR1 MNHEY and CDR2 SMNVEV (reference sequence). Trimming took 10 bases from V and 7 from J, leaving 17 bases between them. The CDR3 consists of 13 residues. The CDR3 here is CATSLYQGNEQFF. The CDR3 DNA is TGTGCCACATCCCTATATCAGGGGAATGAGCAGTTCTTC.

This clonotype was observed many times. The V gene is TRBV5-1, the J gene TRBJ1-1; D gene uncertain. This CDR3 is built from 13 residues. V was cut by 0 bases and J by 5 bases, with 8 bases left in between. CDR1 SGHRS and CDR2 YFSETQ come from the germline V gene. The CDR3 loop is CASSLELGTEAFF. For the CDR3, the DNA is TGCGCCAGCAGCTTGGAGCTGGGGACTGAAGCTTTCTTT.

The chain carries TRBV28 and TRBJ1-2; D perhaps matches TRBD1 (5 bases). The CDR3 runs to 13 residues. V shed 8 bases and J shed 2 bases, with 12 bases lying between them. Germline V lookup: CDR1 MDHEN, CDR2 SYDVKM. In DNA, the CDR3 is TGTGCCAGCCGCCCCGGGGGAAACTATGGCTACACCTTC. This encodes CASRPGGNYGYTF.

Points on this clonotype: A read error may explain this, as a much larger clone is one base away. The rearrangement joins TRBV7-2 to TRBJ2-3, with D uncertain. V lost 3 bases and J lost 4, with 5 bases in between. The germline V gene has CDR1 SGHTA and CDR2 FQGNSA. CDR3 length: 12 residues. The CDR3 spells CASSFVSDTQYF. In nucleotides, the CDR3 is TGTGCCAGCAGCTTTGTCTCAGATACGCAGTATTTT.

V and J are TRBV6-2 or TRBV6-3 and TRBJ2-1; 11 bases line up with TRBD2. CDR3 length equals 16 residues. The V gene's germline CDR1 is MNHEY and CDR2 SVGEGT. Trimming took 1 base from V and 5 from J; bases not matched to a gene: 4. The CDR3 sequence is CASSYYTSGGHNEQFF. The CDR3 bases are TGTGCCAGCAGTTACTACACTAGCGGGGGACACAATGAGCAGTTCTTC.

V and J are TRBV30 and TRBJ2-7, with TRBD2 matching over 7 bases. This CDR3 is built from 13 residues. Germline V CDR1 and CDR2: GTSNPN, SVGIG (reference sequence). V trimming: 8 bases; J trimming: 3 bases; junction bases outside the gene matches: 10. As DNA, the CDR3 is TGTGCCGGGGGGGGTGGGGGATACTACGAGCAGTACTTC. Its protein is CAGGGGGYYEQYF.

In the case of this clonotype: A much larger clone lies a single base off, so this may be a read error. The chain is built from TRBV4-2 and TRBJ2-7; possibly TRBD2 for D (5 bases). From germline, CDR1 is LGHNA and CDR2 YNFKEQ. The CDR3 is 15 amino acids. CDR3 in amino acids: CASSQDWASSYKQYF. In DNA, the CDR3 is TGTGCCAGCAGCCAAGATTGGGCTAGCTCCTACAAGCAGTACTTC.

This chain joins TRBV6-2 or TRBV6-3 and TRBJ2-1; 10 positions match TRBD2. The CDR3 loop spans 15 amino acids. Germline V gene sequence: CDR1 MNHEY, CDR2 SVGEGT. After removal of 4 bases from V and 3 bases from J, the junction contained 3 bases not matched to a gene. CDR3 DNA: TGTGCCAGCAGTTGGACTAGCGGACACTACAATGAGCAGTTCTTC. It encodes CASSWTSGHYNEQFF.

The gene calls are TRBV6-2 or TRBV6-3 and TRBJ2-3; TRBD2 aligns across 9 bases. The CDR3 consists of 13 residues. Trimming removed 8 bases from V and 2 bases from J; junction bases left unmatched: 2. Germline V lookup: CDR1 MNHEY, CDR2 SVGEGT. The CDR3 nucleotides are TGTGCCAGCGCTAGCGGGGACACAGATACGCAGTATTTT. Residues: CASASGDTDTQYF.

This chain joins TRBV27 and TRBJ2-2; D gene unclear. This CDR3 has 14 residues. The ends were cut back, 5 bases at V and 5 bases at J, with 12 bases in the middle. Germline CDR1 reads MNHEY; CDR2 reads SMNVEV (reference sequence). DNA for the CDR3: TGTGCCAGCAGTCGACCCCCAGGAACCGGGGAGCTGTTTTTT. It encodes CASSRPPGTGELFF.

The CDR3 sequence is CASSLGGSRADSPLHF. As DNA, the CDR3 is TGTGCCAGCAGCCTGGGGGGGAGCAGGGCGGATTCACCCCTCCACTTT. The J gene is TRBJ1-6, the V gene TRBV7-9; D is perhaps TRBD1 (5 bases). This CDR3 has 16 residues. Trimming removed 5 bases at V and 8 bases at J, with 19 bases between. The germline CDR1 and CDR2 sequences are SEHNR and FQNEAQ (reference sequence).

This clonotype was picked up many times. The chain joins TRBV4-2 to TRBJ2-1; TRBD2 matches at 7 bases. The trim removed 0 bases at V and 7 bases at J, leaving 18 bases unmatched. The CDR3 spans 19 residues. CDR1 is LGHNA, CDR2 YNFKEQ, per germline. The CDR3 DNA reads TGTGCCAGCAGCCAAGATCAGGGCGGGGGAACGCTCCTGTGGAATGAGCAGTTCTTC. This encodes CASSQDQGGGTLLWNEQFF.

V usage is TRBV7-8 and J usage is TRBJ2-2; 7 bases agree with TRBD1. This CDR3 has 16 residues. The germline V gene has CDR1 SGHVS and CDR2 FQNEAQ. V lost 5 bases, J lost 2 bases, and 8 bases stayed unmatched. The CDR3 sequence: CASSLRDRVNTGELFF. In DNA form, the CDR3 reads TGTGCCAGCAGCCTCCGGGACAGAGTTAACACCGGGGAGCTGTTTTTT.

About this clonotype: Since a much larger clone is just one base distant, this may be a read error. This chain links TRBV5-1 with TRBJ2-3; D might be TRBD1 (6 bases). The CDR3 sequence is 14 residues long. Germline V gene data show CDR1 as SGHRS and CDR2 as YFSETQ. CDR3 amino acids: CTSRTGISTDTQYF. The DNA for the CDR3 is TGCACCAGCAGAACAGGGATTAGCACAGATACGCAGTATTTT.

This chain connects TRBV5-1 to TRBJ2-3; tentative D call: TRBD2 (7 bases). The length of the CDR3 is 17 residues. The V gene's germline CDR1 is SGHRS and CDR2 YFSETQ. V shed 1 base and J shed 4 bases, with 19 bases lying between them. The CDR3 coding sequence is TGCGCCAGCAGCTTGACAGGGAGGGCGATGGTGGCAGATACGCAGTATTTT. The encoded protein is CASSLTGRAMVADTQYF. Variable domain in full (rest from reference TRBV5-1 and TRBJ2-3): KAGVTQTPRYLIKTRGQQVTLSCSPISGHRSVSWYQQTPGQGLQFLFEYFSETQRNKGNFPGRFSGRQFSNSRSEMNVSTLELGDSALYLCASSLTGRAMVADTQYFGPGTRLTVL.

This clonotype has just one count. The chain is built from TRBV15 and TRBJ2-5; the D gene is possibly TRBD2 (7 bases). Judging by the DNA end, TRBJ2-7 fits better; the J call may be wrong. CDR1 is LNHNV and CDR2 is YYDKDF in the germline V gene (reference sequence). This CDR3 region has 15 residues. The CDR3 DNA reads TGTGCCACCAGCAGGGAGGGGGGGGAATTCTACGAGCAGTACTTC. It translates to CATSREGGEFYEQYF.

In this sample, this clonotype turned up many times. The chain employs TRBV20-1 and TRBJ1-4; 7 nucleotides agree with TRBD1. Germline CDR1 is DFQATT and CDR2 is SNEGSKA (reference sequence). CDR3 length: 15 residues. J lost 7 bases, V lost 0 bases, and 8 bases had no gene match. This CDR3 is CSARDSRGEGEKLFF. CDR3 coding DNA: TGCAGTGCTAGAGATAGCAGGGGGGAGGGTGAAAAACTGTTTTTT.